This TCR beta chain came from a study of blood T cell repertoires in COVID-19. This CDR3 is built from 15 residues. Generated by immunoSEQ multiplex PCR, the TCRdb table keeps only in-frame clones and is missing some. The sample yields about 280,000 clones, around 89% seen once. The V and J genes are TRBV21-1 and TRBJ2-7; the tabulated D call, TRBD1, remains unverified against the DNA. TRBV21-1 is classified as a pseudogene. The sample was peripheral blood. The receptor's source is a man aged 35-49 years with acute or convalescent COVID-19. The CDR3 sequence is CASSQPTGSSYEQYF. The CDR3 nucleotides read TGTGCCAGCAGCCAACCGACAGGGAGCTCCTACGAGCAGTACTTC.